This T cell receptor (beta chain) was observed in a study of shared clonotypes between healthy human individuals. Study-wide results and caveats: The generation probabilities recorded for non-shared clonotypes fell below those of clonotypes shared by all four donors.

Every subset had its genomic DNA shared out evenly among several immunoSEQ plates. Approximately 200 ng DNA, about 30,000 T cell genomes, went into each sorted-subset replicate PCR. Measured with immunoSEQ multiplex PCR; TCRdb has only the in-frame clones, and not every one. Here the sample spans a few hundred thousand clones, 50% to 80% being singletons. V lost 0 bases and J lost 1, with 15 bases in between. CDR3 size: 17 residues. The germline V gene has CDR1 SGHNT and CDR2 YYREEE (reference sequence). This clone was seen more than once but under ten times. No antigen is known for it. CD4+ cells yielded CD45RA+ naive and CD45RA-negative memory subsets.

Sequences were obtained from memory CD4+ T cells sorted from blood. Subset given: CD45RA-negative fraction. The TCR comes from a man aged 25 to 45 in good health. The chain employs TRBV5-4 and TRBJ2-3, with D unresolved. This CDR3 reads CASSLAPRLTGTDTQYF. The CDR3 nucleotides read TGTGCCAGCAGCTTGGCCCCGCGTCTAACTGGCACAGATACGCAGTATTTT.